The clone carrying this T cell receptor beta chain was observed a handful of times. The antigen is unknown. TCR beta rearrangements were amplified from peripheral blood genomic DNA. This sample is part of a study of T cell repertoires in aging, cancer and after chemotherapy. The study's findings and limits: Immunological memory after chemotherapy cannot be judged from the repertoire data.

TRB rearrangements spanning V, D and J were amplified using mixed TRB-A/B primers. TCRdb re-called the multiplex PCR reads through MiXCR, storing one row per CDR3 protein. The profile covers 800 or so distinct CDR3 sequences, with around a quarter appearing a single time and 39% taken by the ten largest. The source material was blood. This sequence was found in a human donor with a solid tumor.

The CDR3 sequence is CASSPRGANTGELFF. Written as DNA, the CDR3 is TGTGCCAGCAGCCCGAGGGGGGCTAACACCGGGGAGCTGTTTTTT. The rearrangement uses TRBV11-3 and TRBJ2-2; D may be TRBD1 or TRBD2 (6 bases each). The CDR3 spans 15 residues. Germline CDR1 is SGHNT and CDR2 is YENEEA. V dropped 5 bases and J dropped 2 bases, with 12 bases sitting between them.